This T cell receptor beta chain was sequenced for a study of T cell responses to AZD1222 COVID-19 vaccine (dated by TCRdb to about 2021). Study-level background: TCR sequencing was performed for 233 trial participants, of whom 200 to 220 were given two doses of AZD1222 and 26 were given two doses of MenACWY control vaccine. Trial participants were enrolled by age into subgroups of 18-55, 56-69 and 70-plus years, and around 140, 26 and 57 TCR-sequenced participants, respectively, were included in these subgroups. Results the study describes overall, beyond this receptor: Because no day 14 peak-response samples were available, the repertoires could be characterized only after the peak T cell response. A significant rise in spike-specific TCR breadth and depth was observed after two AZD1222 doses relative to day 0 and relative to MenACWY recipients. Conclusions about previously exposed vaccinees were limited because only six or seven AZD1222 recipients were SARS-CoV-2 seropositive at baseline. Vaccine-associated CD4 TCRs spanned the whole spike protein, with dominant responses in regions 160-218 and 743-854. The 56-69-year group was small, and its depth increase did not reach significance, likely because of low power. Nearly half of unique spike-specific TCRs reportedly recognized epitopes outside regions mutated in the B.1.351 and B.1.1.7 variants. Most participants were white British and females outnumbered males, and the authors suggested that clonal diversity may have been underestimated.

Trimmed from V: 3 bases; trimmed from J: 6 bases; junction bases lacking a gene match: 8. The CDR3 runs 15 amino acids, cysteine and phenylalanine included. Only CDR3 DNA remains: 45 bases, in frame from the first base. The germline V gene (reference sequence) sets CDR1 to LNHDA and CDR2 to SQIVND. The sample's time point, from its label and the paper: baseline before first vaccination. The treatment or condition label here, explained by the study, means: meningococcal conjugate vaccine given as trial control. The vaccinee samples were drawn from two UK trials, COV001 and COV002, one of which was a single-blind randomized controlled phase 2/3 trial testing AZD1222 (ChAdOx1 nCoV-19) in healthy adults. For TCRbeta chain sequencing, PBMC samples from trial participants were taken at day 0 and at day 28 after the second dose. The CDR3 regions of human TCRbeta chains were subjected to immunosequencing. Concerning the study's data processing: Repertoire TCRs were matched against a reference library of SARS-CoV-2-specific TCRs generated with the MIRA antigen-specificity platform. Breadth was defined as the fraction of unique TCRs that were SARS-CoV-2-associated, and depth was defined as the fraction of total T cells that were SARS-CoV-2-associated. Using the MIRA data, each spike-specific TCR was mapped to the spike region that the TCR reacts to and placed in a CD4 or CD8 class. Log10-transformed breadth and depth values were compared by one-way ANOVA with Sidak's multiple comparisons tests. TCRdb limited this immuneACCESS table to in-frame rearrangements with V and J called. A share of clones is missing; checked studies link under half to unresolved V genes, and the rest is unexplained. Clonal size and the V and J genes are those of that table, whereas D and trimming came from the DNA. The sample table contains 120,000 to 150,000 clones; only one count was recorded for approximately 89% of them. Roughly 3.5% of the sample is held by the ten biggest clonotypes.

Of note for this clone: Its recognized antigen is unknown. The sample holds no much larger clone one base away, and base qualities are not on file.

This chain joins TRBV19 to TRBJ2-1; 7 junctional bases match TRBD1. Sample: peripheral blood, taken on day 0 of MenACWY control vaccination. The receptor's source is an adult in good health. Here is the DNA: TGTGCCAGTAGTATGACTCGGGACAGACTCAATGAGCAGTTCTTC. The resulting protein is CASSMTRDRLNEQFF.